Below, 32 T cell receptor beta chains from the same sample are listed, as sequenced in a study of CXCR3-negative and CXCR3-positive naive CD8 T cells. Study observations and caveats: For CXCR3-positive naive cells, TRB CDR3s were more hydrophobic than those of CXCR3-negative naive cells.

No cognate antigen is known for these TCRs. Libraries were UMI-labeled 5' RACE TRB cDNA. TCRdb re-called the 5' RACE reads and shows each CDR3 protein once, DNA omitted. This sample carries approximately 130,000 distinct CDR3 sequences, with 0.41% going to the ten biggest clones. Sequencing was performed on naive CXCR3+ CD8+ T cells from blood. Subset denoted: CD45RO-CCR7+CD27+CD95- naive CD8+ T cells expressing CXCR3 (TNR3+). These receptors were obtained from a human donor in good health. Some clones in this sample may be carry-over from other donors' samples.

The chain couples TRBV4-3 to TRBJ2-7; without DNA, the TCRdb call of TRBD2 cannot be checked. The CDR3 covers 16 residues. Germline V lookup: CDR1 LGHNA, CDR2 YSLEER. CDR3: CASSQDRGGTTYEQYF.

The J gene is TRBJ2-3, the V gene TRBV5-1; with no DNA, the TCRdb D assignment of TRBD1 cannot be verified. CDR3 length: 16 residues. CDR1 SGHRS and CDR2 YFSETQ come from the germline V gene. This CDR3 reads CASSDGSGGWTDTQYF. The full variable domain, in which reference TRBV5-1 and TRBJ2-3 provide the parts outside the CDR3, is KAGVTQTPRYLIKTRGQQVTLSCSPISGHRSVSWYQQTPGQGLQFLFEYFSETQRNKGNFPGRFSGRQFSNSRSEMNVSTLELGDSALYLCASSDGSGGWTDTQYFGPGTRLTVL.

This rearrangement joins TRBV9 to TRBJ2-2. Germline V gene sequence: CDR1 SGDLS, CDR2 YYNGEE. The CDR3 is made up of 15 amino acids. The CDR3 region is CASSVGGRNTGELFF. The full variable domain, with the rest looked up from reference TRBV9 and TRBJ2-2, is DSGVTQTPKHLITATGQRVTLRCSPRSGDLSVYWYQQSLDQGLQFLIQYYNGEERAKGNILERFSAQQFPDLHSELNLSSLELGDSALYFCASSVGGRNTGELFFGEGSRLTVL.

The chain employs TRBV6-6 and TRBJ2-3; TCRdb's D gene call, TRBD2, goes unchecked for lack of DNA. In germline, CDR1 is MNHNY, CDR2 SVGAGI (reference sequence). CDR3 size: 20 residues. This chain's CDR3 is CASSYSLAEDHNRAADTQYF.

The chain is built from TRBV29-1 and TRBJ2-1; as DNA is missing, the TRBD2 call by TCRdb cannot be tested. Germline assignment: CDR1 SQVTM and CDR2 ANQGSEA. This CDR3 has 16 residues. The CDR3 sequence: CSVEDGLAGGRGEQFF.

The V call is TRBV29-1, the J call TRBJ2-1; TCRdb reports TRBD1, a call that lacks DNA to check it against. From germline, CDR1 is SQVTM and CDR2 ANQGSEA. This CDR3 region has 16 residues. The CDR3 is CSVEGGSGGQNNEQFF.

The chain joins TRBV7-3 to TRBJ2-3; TCRdb returns TRBD1, unconfirmable since there is no DNA. The CDR3 sequence is 15 residues long. In germline, CDR1 is SGHTA, CDR2 FQGTGA. This CDR3 reads CASSPRDRDTDTQYF.

The rearrangement joins TRBV7-2 to TRBJ2-5. This CDR3 contains 13 residues. Germline V CDR1 and CDR2: SGHTA, FQGNSA. The CDR3 spells CASSFENQETQYF.

This chain uses TRBV28 with TRBJ1-5. Germline CDR1 is MDHEN and CDR2 is SYDVKM. The CDR3 spans 12 residues. The CDR3 spells CAVEGFNQPQHF.

This chain uses TRBV7-2 with TRBJ2-7; without DNA, the TCRdb call of TRBD1 cannot be checked. Looked up from germline, CDR1 is SGHTA and CDR2 is FQGNSA. This CDR3 has 17 amino acids. The CDR3: CASSLTRQGPSSYEQYF. The full variable domain, with the rest looked up from reference TRBV7-2 and TRBJ2-7, is GAGVSQSPSNKVTEKGKDVELRCDPISGHTALYWYRQSLGQGLEFLIYFQGNSAPDKSGLPSDRFSAERTGGSVSTLTIQRTQQEDSAVYLCASSLTRQGPSSYEQYFGPGTRLTVT.

The chain employs TRBV5-1 and TRBJ2-7; TCRdb designates TRBD1, a call that cannot be tested without DNA. The V gene's germline CDR1 is SGHRS and CDR2 YFSETQ. This CDR3 comprises 15 residues. The CDR3 reads CASSFYGTVIDEQYF. The entire variable domain, with the rest obtained from reference TRBV5-1 and TRBJ2-7, is as follows: KAGVTQTPRYLIKTRGQQVTLSCSPISGHRSVSWYQQTPGQGLQFLFEYFSETQRNKGNFPGRFSGRQFSNSRSEMNVSTLELGDSALYLCASSFYGTVIDEQYFGPGTRLTVT.

The chain is built from TRBV7-3 and TRBJ1-2; the TRBD1 assignment by TCRdb is unverifiable without DNA. This CDR3 spans 13 amino acids. Germline values: CDR1 SGHTA, CDR2 FQGTGA. CDR3 amino acids: CASSLGGDGGYTF.

The chain carries TRBV25-1 and TRBJ2-7. CDR1 and CDR2 from the germline V gene are MGHDK and SYGVNS. The CDR3 length is 11 residues. CDR3 region: CASSALYEQYF.

The chain uses TRBV2 and TRBJ2-1; TCRdb indicates TRBD1, and absent DNA this call remains unverified. Germline V gene sequence: CDR1 SNHLY, CDR2 FYNNEI. The CDR3 runs to 12 residues. The CDR3 loop reads CASRFPGNEQFF.

Here the CDR3 reads CASSFGLLNTEAFF. V is TRBV7-2 and J is TRBJ1-1. This CDR3 has 14 amino acids. CDR1 is SGHTA and CDR2 is FQGNSA in the germline V gene.

The rearrangement links TRBV20-1 to TRBJ1-2. CDR3 length equals 16 residues. Germline V gene data show CDR1 as DFQATT and CDR2 as SNEGSKA (reference sequence). CDR3 sequence reads: CSAREVGSAAGYGYTF.

V and J are TRBV7-6 and TRBJ2-1; TCRdb designates TRBD1, a call that cannot be tested without DNA. CDR1 and CDR2 (germline): SGHVS, FNYEAQ. This CDR3 has 15 residues. The chain's CDR3 is CASSLGTGAIYEQFF.

V gene TRBV20-1 combines with J gene TRBJ2-3; TCRdb gives TRBD1 as the D gene, but with no DNA this cannot be confirmed. This CDR3 has 17 amino acids. CDR1 is DFQATT and CDR2 is SNEGSKA in the germline V gene (reference sequence). The CDR3 reads CSANPMVGATPPDTQYF.

The chain joins TRBV7-3 to TRBJ2-5. CDR3 size: 13 residues. CDR1 and CDR2 from the germline V gene are SGHTA and FQGTGA. The CDR3 loop reads CASSPEYQETQYF.

The rearrangement joins TRBV7-6 to TRBJ2-7; without DNA, the TCRdb call of TRBD2 cannot be checked. In germline, CDR1 is SGHVS, CDR2 FNYEAQ. The length of the CDR3 is 15 residues. Here the CDR3 reads CASSLGSGSGSEQYF. Together with reference TRBV7-6 and TRBJ2-7, the CDR3 gives the full variable domain: GAGVSQSPRYKVTKRGQDVALRCDPISGHVSLYWYRQALGQGPEFLTYFNYEAQQDKSGLPNDRFSAERPEGSISTLTIQRTEQRDSAMYRCASSLGSGSGSEQYFGPGTRLTVT.

The J gene is TRBJ2-1, the V gene TRBV7-6; TCRdb names TRBD1, which stays unverified in the absence of DNA. CDR1 is SGHVS, CDR2 FNYEAQ, per germline. CDR3 length: 16 residues. The CDR3 protein is CASSLGRGVSYNEQFF.

This chain connects TRBV9 to TRBJ2-1; as DNA is missing, the TRBD2 call by TCRdb cannot be tested. CDR3 length: 15 amino acids. Germline CDR1 is SGDLS and CDR2 is YYNGEE. CDR3 residues: CASSPRGGARDEQFF.

J is TRBJ1-1 and V is TRBV7-9; TCRdb calls TRBD1, which cannot be checked without DNA. The CDR3 spans 16 residues. Germline V gene sequence: CDR1 SEHNR, CDR2 FQNEAQ (reference sequence). This chain's CDR3 is CASSLMDRGLGTEAFF.

This chain links TRBV29-1 with TRBJ2-1; with no DNA, the TCRdb D assignment of TRBD1 cannot be verified. Germline CDR1 and CDR2: SQVTM and ANQGSEA. There are 15 residues in the CDR3. The CDR3 loop reads CSVEGLSDCQDEQFF.

The chain is built from TRBV6-5 and TRBJ2-3; TCRdb's assignment of TRBD1 cannot be checked, as there is no DNA. The CDR3 contains 17 residues. Per germline, CDR1 MNHEY and CDR2 SVGAGI. The CDR3 loop reads CASSYSTAGAYTDTQYF.

The rearrangement links TRBV5-1 to TRBJ1-1; TCRdb picks TRBD1, but there is no DNA to check that call. The CDR3 is 17 residues long. In germline, CDR1 is SGHRS, CDR2 YFSETQ. This CDR3 is CASSFPADPTAHTEAFF.

The chain employs TRBV28 and TRBJ2-7; the D gene TCRdb calls, TRBD2, cannot be checked with no DNA. Looked up from germline, CDR1 is MDHEN and CDR2 is SYDVKM. The CDR3 totals 16 residues. The CDR3 here is CASSRLRDSGTYEQYF.

The V gene is TRBV7-3, the J gene TRBJ2-7. The CDR3 sequence is 14 residues long. Per the germline V gene, CDR1 is SGHTA and CDR2 is FQGTGA. The CDR3 is CASSLAFGPYEQYF.

The chain employs TRBV28 and TRBJ2-1; TCRdb's D call, TRBD1, is unchecked because there is no DNA. The CDR3 contains 13 residues. The germline V gene has CDR1 MDHEN and CDR2 SYDVKM. CDR3 residues: CASSPPTGNEQFF.

V gene TRBV9 combines with J gene TRBJ2-1; the TCRdb call, TRBD1, lacks DNA for checking. Germline CDR1 reads SGDLS; CDR2 reads YYNGEE. The CDR3 extends over 19 amino acids. CDR3 region: CASSVASPGTGGTYNEQFF.

The genes are TRBV12-3 or TRBV12-4 and TRBJ2-3; lacking DNA, the TRBD1 call made by TCRdb goes unchecked. The CDR3 covers 16 residues. CDR3 in amino acids: CASSLGTARHTDTQYF.

The chain links TRBV4-2 to TRBJ2-7. CDR3 length: 14 residues. Germline V gives CDR1 LGHNA, CDR2 YNFKEQ. CDR3 sequence: CASSQGGATYEQYF.